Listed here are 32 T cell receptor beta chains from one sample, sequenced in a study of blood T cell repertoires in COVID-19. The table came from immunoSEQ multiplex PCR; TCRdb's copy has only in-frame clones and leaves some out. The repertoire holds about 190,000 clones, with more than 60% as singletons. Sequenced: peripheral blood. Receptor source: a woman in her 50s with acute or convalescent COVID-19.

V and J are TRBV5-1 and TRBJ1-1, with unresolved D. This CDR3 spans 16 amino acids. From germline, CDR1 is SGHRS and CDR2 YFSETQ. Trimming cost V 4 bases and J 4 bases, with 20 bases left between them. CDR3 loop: CASSAGPTPEGTEAFF. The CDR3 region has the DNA TGCGCCAGCAGCGCCGGCCCAACTCCCGAGGGCACTGAAGCTTTCTTT.

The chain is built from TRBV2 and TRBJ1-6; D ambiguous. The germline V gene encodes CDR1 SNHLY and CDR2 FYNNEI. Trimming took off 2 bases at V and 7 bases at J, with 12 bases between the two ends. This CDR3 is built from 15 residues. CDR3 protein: CASSEPPGYNSPLHF. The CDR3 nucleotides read TGTGCCAGCAGTGAACCCCCGGGTTACAATTCACCCCTCCACTTT.

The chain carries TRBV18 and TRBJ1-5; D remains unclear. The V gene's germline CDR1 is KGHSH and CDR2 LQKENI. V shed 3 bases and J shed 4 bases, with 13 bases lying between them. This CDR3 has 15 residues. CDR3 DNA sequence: TGTGCCAGCTCACCGCTCCCGGGTGGGAATCAGCCCCAGCATTTT. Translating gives CASSPLPGGNQPQHF.

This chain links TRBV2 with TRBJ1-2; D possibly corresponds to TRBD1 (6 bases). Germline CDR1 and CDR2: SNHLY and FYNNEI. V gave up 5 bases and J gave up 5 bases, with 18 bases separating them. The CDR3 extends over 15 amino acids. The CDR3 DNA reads TGTGCCAGCAGTTCCCCGACAACAGGGTCTTATGGCTACACCTTC. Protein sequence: CASSSPTTGSYGYTF.

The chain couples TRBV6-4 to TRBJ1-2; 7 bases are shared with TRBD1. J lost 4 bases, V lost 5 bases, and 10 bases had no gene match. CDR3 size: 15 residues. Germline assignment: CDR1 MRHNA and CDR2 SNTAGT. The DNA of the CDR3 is TGTGCCAGCAGTCCCACAGGGGCTGGCGGCTATGGCTACACCTTC. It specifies CASSPTGAGGYGYTF.

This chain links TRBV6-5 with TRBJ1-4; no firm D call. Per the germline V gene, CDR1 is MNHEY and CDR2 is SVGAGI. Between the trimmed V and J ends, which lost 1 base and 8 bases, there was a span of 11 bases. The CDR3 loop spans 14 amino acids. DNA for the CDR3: TGTGCCAGCAGTTACTTGACGGGAGTGGAAAAACTGTTTTTT. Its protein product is CASSYLTGVEKLFF.

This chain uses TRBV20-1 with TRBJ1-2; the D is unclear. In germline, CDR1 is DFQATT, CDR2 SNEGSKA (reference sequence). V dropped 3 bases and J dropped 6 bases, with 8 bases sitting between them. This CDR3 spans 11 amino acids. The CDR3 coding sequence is TGCAGTGCTAGGCGGGGAGATGGCTACACCTTC. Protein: CSARRGDGYTF.

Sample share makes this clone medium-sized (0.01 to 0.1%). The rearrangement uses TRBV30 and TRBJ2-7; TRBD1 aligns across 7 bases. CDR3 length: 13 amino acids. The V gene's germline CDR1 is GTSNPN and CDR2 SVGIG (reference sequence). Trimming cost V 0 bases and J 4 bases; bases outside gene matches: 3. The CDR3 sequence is CAWSVTGPYEQYF. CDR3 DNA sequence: TGTGCCTGGAGTGTGACAGGGCCGTACGAGCAGTACTTC.

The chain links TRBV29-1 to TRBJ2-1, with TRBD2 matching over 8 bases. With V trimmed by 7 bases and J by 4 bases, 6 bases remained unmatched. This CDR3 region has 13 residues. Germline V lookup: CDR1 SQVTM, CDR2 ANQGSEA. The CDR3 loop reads CSAKERGYNEQFF. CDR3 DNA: TGCAGCGCGAAAGAGCGGGGGTACAATGAGCAGTTCTTC.

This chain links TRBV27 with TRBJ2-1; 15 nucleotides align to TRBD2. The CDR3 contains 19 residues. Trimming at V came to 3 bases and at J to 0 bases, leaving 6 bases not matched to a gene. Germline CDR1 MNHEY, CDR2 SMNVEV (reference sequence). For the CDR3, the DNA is TGTGCCAGCAGTTTGTTTGGGACTAGCGGGAGGAGCTCCTACAATGAGCAGTTCTTC. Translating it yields CASSLFGTSGRSSYNEQFF.

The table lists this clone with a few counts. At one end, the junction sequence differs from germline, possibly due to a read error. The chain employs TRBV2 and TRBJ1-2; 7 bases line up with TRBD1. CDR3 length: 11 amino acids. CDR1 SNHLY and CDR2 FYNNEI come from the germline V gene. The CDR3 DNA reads TGTGCCAGCAGTGGGGACAGCCGGCCCGGCTTC. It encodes CASSGDSRPGF. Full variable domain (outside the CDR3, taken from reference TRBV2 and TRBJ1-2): EPEVTQTPSHQVTQMGQEVILRCVPISNHLYFYWYRQILGQKVEFLVSFYNNEISEKSEIFDDQFSVERPDGSNFTLKIRSTKLEDSAMYFCASSGDSRPGFGSGTRLTVV.

CDR3 residues: CASSHRGKGTSGMQETQYF. The CDR3 DNA reads as TGTGCCAGCTCACACAGGGGGAAAGGCACTAGCGGGATGCAAGAGACCCAGTACTTC. V usage is TRBV18 and J usage is TRBJ2-5; 10 bases align to TRBD2. The CDR3 length is 19 residues. The germline gives CDR1 KGHSH, CDR2 LQKENI. Unmatched junction bases numbered 16, after V lost 4 bases and J lost 2 bases.

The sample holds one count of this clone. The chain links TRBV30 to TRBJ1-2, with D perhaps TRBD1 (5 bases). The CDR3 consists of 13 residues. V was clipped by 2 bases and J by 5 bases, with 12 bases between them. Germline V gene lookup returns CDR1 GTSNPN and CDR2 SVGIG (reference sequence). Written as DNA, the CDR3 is TGTGCCTGGAGTCTACCCGGGGGTTATGGCTACACCTTC. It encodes CAWSLPGGYGYTF.

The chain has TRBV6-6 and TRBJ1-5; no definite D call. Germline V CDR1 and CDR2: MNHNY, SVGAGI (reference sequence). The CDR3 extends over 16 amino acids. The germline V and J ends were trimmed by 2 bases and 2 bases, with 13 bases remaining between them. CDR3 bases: TGTGCCAGCAGTTACGGTTCGGGGAGGCGCAATCAGCCCCAGCATTTT. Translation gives CASSYGSGRRNQPQHF.

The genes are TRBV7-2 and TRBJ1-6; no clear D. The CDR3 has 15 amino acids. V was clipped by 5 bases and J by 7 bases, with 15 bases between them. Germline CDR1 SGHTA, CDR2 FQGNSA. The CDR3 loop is CASSRVGVYNSPLHF. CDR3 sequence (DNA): TGTGCCAGCAGCCGCGTGGGAGTTTACAATTCACCCCTCCACTTT.

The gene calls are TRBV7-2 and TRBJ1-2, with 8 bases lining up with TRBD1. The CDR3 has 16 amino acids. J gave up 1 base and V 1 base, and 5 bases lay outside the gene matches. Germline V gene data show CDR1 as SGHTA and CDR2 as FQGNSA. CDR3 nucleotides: TGTGCCAGCAGCTTAGTTCGGACAGGGCTTAACTATGGCTACACCTTC. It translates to CASSLVRTGLNYGYTF.

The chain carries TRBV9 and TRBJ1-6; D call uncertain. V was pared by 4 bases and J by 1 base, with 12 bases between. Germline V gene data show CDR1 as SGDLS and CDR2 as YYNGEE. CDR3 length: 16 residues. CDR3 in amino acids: CASSQDLASYNSPLHF. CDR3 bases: TGTGCCAGCAGCCAGGATCTGGCTTCCTATAATTCACCCCTCCACTTT.

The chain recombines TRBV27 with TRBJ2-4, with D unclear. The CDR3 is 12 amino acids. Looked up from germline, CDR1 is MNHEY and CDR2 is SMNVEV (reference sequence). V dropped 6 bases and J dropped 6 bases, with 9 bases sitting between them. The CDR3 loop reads CASSSRRNIQYF. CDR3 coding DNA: TGTGCCAGCAGCTCTAGGAGAAACATTCAGTACTTC.

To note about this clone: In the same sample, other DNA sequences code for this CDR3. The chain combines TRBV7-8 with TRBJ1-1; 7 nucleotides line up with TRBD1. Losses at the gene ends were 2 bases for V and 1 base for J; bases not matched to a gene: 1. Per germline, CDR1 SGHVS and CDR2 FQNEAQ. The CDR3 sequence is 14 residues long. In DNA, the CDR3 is TGTGCCAGCAGCTTAAGACAGGGGAACACTGAAGCTTTCTTT. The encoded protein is CASSLRQGNTEAFF.

Here the CDR3 DNA reads TGTGCCAGCAGCACACAGACATTTACGCCGAAGCTGTTTTTT. This sequence encodes CASSTQTFTPKLFF. The chain recombines TRBV11-2 with TRBJ2-2; D is undetermined. The CDR3 loop spans 14 amino acids. The V and J ends lost 5 bases and 12 bases respectively, with 19 bases between them. Germline CDR1 is SGHAT and CDR2 is FQNNGV.

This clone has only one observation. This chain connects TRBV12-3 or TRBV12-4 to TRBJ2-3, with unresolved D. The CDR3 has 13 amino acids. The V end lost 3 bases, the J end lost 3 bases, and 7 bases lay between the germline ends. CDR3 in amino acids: CASSFSETDTQYF. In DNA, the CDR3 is TGTGCCAGCAGTTTTTCCGAGACAGATACGCAGTATTTT.

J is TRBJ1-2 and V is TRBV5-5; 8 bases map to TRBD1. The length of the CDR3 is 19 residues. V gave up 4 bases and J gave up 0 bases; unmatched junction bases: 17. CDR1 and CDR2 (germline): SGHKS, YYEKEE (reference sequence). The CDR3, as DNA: TGTGCCAGCAGCGCCGTGAACCGGGACAGGCTGAAGACTAACTATGGCTACACCTTC. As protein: CASSAVNRDRLKTNYGYTF.

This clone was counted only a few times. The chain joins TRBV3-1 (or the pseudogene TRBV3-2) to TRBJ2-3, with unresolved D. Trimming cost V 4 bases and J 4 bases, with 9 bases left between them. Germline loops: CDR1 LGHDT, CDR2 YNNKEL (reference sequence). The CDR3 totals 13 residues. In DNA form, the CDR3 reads TGTGCCAGCAGCCCAACTCTCGCAGATACGCAGTATTTT. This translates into CASSPTLADTQYF.

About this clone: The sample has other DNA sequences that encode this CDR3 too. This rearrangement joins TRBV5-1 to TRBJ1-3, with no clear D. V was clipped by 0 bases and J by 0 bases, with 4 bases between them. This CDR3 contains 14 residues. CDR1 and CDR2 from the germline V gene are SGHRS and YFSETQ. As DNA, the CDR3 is TGCGCCAGCAGCTTGGGGGCCTCTGGAAACACCATATATTTT. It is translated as CASSLGASGNTIYF.

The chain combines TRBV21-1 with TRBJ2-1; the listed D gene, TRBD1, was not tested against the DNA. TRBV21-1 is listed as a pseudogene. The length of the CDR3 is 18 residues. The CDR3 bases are TGTGCCAGCAGCAAAGCCACAGGGAAGGAGAGTTCCTACAATGAGCAGTTCTTC. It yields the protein CASSKATGKESSYNEQFF.

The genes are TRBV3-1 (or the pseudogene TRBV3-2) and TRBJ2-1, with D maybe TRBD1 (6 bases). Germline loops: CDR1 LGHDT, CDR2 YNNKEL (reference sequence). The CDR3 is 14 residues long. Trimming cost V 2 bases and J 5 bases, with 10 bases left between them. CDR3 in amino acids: CASSQLGQNNEQFF. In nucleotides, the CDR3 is TGTGCCAGCAGCCAACTAGGACAGAACAATGAGCAGTTCTTC.

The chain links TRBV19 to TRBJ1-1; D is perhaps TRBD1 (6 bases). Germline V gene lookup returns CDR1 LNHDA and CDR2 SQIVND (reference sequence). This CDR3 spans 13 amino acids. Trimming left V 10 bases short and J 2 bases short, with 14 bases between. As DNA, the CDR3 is TGTGCCACCCGGGCAGGGACAAACACTGAAGCTTTCTTT. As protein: CATRAGTNTEAFF.

The CDR3 DNA reads as TGTGCCAGCAGCCCGAATTCCGGGACCCAGTACTTC. Its translation: CASSPNSGTQYF. The rearrangement joins TRBV14 to TRBJ2-5; D unclear. The germline gives CDR1 SGHDN, CDR2 FVKESK. CDR3 size: 12 residues. With 4 bases removed from V and 7 bases from J, the gap between germline ends came to 10 bases. The full variable domain, with the rest looked up from reference TRBV14 and TRBJ2-5, is EAGVTQFPSHSVIEKGQTVTLRCDPISGHDNLYWYRRVMGKEIKFLLHFVKESKQDESGMPNNRFLAERTGGTYSTLKVQPAELEDSGVYFCASSPNSGTQYFGPGTRLLVL.

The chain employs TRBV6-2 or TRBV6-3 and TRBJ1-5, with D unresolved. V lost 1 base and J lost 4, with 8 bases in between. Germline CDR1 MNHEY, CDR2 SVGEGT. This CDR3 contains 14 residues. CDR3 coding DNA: TGTGCCAGCAGTTACTATCCCCAGAATCAGCCCCAGCATTTT. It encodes CASSYYPQNQPQHF.

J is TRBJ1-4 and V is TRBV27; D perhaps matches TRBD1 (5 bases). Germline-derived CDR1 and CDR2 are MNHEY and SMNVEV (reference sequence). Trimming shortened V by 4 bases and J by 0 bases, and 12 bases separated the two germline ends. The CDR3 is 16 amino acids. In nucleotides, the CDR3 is TGTGCCAGCAGTTCCCAGGGACTTCCAACTAATGAAAAACTGTTTTTT. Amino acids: CASSSQGLPTNEKLFF.

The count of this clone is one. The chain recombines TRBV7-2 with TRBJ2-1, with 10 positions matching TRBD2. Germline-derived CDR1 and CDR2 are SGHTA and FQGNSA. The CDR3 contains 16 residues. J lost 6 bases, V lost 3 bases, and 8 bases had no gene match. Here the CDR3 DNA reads TGTGCCAGCAGCTTCCCCGAGCGGGGGGGCCTCAATGAGCAGTTCTTC. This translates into CASSFPERGGLNEQFF. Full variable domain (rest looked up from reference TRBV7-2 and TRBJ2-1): GAGVSQSPSNKVTEKGKDVELRCDPISGHTALYWYRQSLGQGLEFLIYFQGNSAPDKSGLPSDRFSAERTGGSVSTLTIQRTQQEDSAVYLCASSFPERGGLNEQFFGPGTRLTVL.

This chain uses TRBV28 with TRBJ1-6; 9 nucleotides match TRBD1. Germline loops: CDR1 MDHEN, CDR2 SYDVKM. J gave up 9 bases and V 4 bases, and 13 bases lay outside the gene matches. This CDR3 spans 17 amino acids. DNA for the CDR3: TGTGCCAGCAGTTCCCCACAGGGGGCTGGGGGGACTTCACCCCTCCACTTT. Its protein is CASSSPQGAGGTSPLHF. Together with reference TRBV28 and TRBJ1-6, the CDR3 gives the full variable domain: DVKVTQSSRYLVKRTGEKVFLECVQDMDHENMFWYRQDPGLGLRLIYFSYDVKMKEKGDIPEGYSVSREKKERFSLILESASTNQTSMYLCASSSPQGAGGTSPLHFGNGTRLTVT.